Listed below are T cell receptor beta chains from one sample, sequenced in a study of blood T cell repertoires in COVID-19. TCRdb's table, derived via immunoSEQ multiplex PCR, lists solely in-frame clones and lacks some. The repertoire holds 150,000 to 160,000 clones, with about four fifths as singletons. The specimen was peripheral blood. The receptors shown here come from a woman aged 55-70 years with acute or convalescent COVID-19. The CDR3 runs from the conserved cysteine through the conserved F or W. The D gene is left open where the match is weak. Some rows have no size entry. The others give once, few or many, or a class for an expanded clone.

j_call d_call clone_size v_call cdr3_nt cdr3_aa
TRBJ2-5 TRBD2 NA TRBV3-1/TRBV3-2 TGTGCCAGCAGCCAAGGTCGGTCGACTAGCGGGGATGAGACCCAGTACTTC CASSQGRSTSGDETQYF
TRBJ2-1 TRBD1 NA TRBV4-1 TGCGCCAGCAGCCCACCCACAGGGGGCTCCAATGAGCAGTTCTTC CASSPPTGGSNEQFF
TRBJ2-1 NA NA TRBV6-5 TGTGCCAGCAGTACACCGGACAGCGGAGAGCAGTTCTTC CASSTPDSGEQFF
TRBJ2-3 TRBD2 NA TRBV7-2 TGTGCCAGCAGAGCTCCGGGACTAGCGGTAACAGATACGCAGTATTTT CASRAPGLAVTDTQYF
TRBJ1-1 TRBD1 NA TRBV9 TGTGCCAGCAGCGTAGCAGGGGGTGACACTGAAGCTTTCTTT CASSVAGGDTEAFF
TRBJ1-6 NA NA TRBV4-1 TGCGCCAGCAGCTCCCCCCCTGGGGCGGCTAATTCACCCCTCCACTTT CASSSPPGAANSPLHF
TRBJ2-1 TRBD1 NA TRBV27 TGTGCCAGCAGCTATGGCCGGGACAGGGTAGGTGAGCAGTTCTTC CASSYGRDRVGEQFF
TRBJ2-5 TRBD1 NA TRBV5-1 TGCGCCAGCAGCTCGGGACAGGGGGAGACCCAGTACTTC CASSSGQGETQYF
TRBJ2-2 NA few TRBV6-5 TGTGCCAGCGCGACCGGGGGTATGGGGCTGTTTTTT CASATGGMGLFF
TRBJ1-5 NA few TRBV24-1 TGTGCCACCAGTGCTGGTATCGGAGGCAATCAGCCCCAGCATTTT CATSAGIGGNQPQHF
TRBJ2-7 TRBD1 NA TRBV11-2 TGTGCCAGCAGCTTAGACGGGGACAGGGGGCTTGACGAGCAGTACTTC CASSLDGDRGLDEQYF
TRBJ1-1 TRBD1 few TRBV28 TGTGCCAGCAGCCGAGGGACAGTCACTGAAGCTTTCTTT CASSRGTVTEAFF
TRBJ1-2 NA NA TRBV30 TGTGCCTGGAGTGTACTCTATGGCTACACCTTC CAWSVLYGYTF
TRBJ1-3 NA NA TRBV6-2/TRBV6-3 TGTGCCAGCAGTTACGGGCAACCCTGGGACACCATATATTTT CASSYGQPWDTIYF
TRBJ2-7 TRBD2 NA TRBV13 TGTGCCAGCAGACCCCGCGGGGGATCCCACGAGCAGTACTTC CASRPRGGSHEQYF
TRBJ1-1 NA many TRBV12-3/TRBV12-4 TGTGCCAGCACCAGGGGTTTAACTGAAGCTTTCTTT CASTRGLTEAFF
TRBJ1-1 NA NA TRBV6-5 TGTGCCAGCAGTCTACAAGGACTTCTGAGCACTGAAGCTTTCTTT CASSLQGLLSTEAFF
TRBJ2-1 NA NA TRBV28 TGTGCCAGCAAGGTGTTAGCCTTGAGAGAGCAGTTCTTC CASKVLALREQFF
TRBJ1-1 TRBD1 few TRBV6-5 TGTGCCAGCAGTTATGTTCAGGGGGCCCGCACTGAAGCTTTCTTT CASSYVQGARTEAFF
TRBJ1-5 NA NA TRBV6-5 TGTGCCAGCATTTTAGACAGTTCCAATCAGCCCCAGCATTTT CASILDSSNQPQHF
TRBJ2-7 TRBD2 NA TRBV11-2 TGTGCCAGCAGCCTCCAGGGACTACCCTCCTACGAGCAGTACTTC CASSLQGLPSYEQYF
TRBJ2-7 NA NA TRBV5-4 TGTGCCAGCAGCTCGGACAAGACCCTCTACGAGCAGTACTTC CASSSDKTLYEQYF
TRBJ1-6 TRBD1 NA TRBV7-2 TGTGCCAGCAGCTTAGCGGGAACGGGACAGGGAATTTCACCCCTCCACTTT CASSLAGTGQGISPLHF
TRBJ2-1 TRBD2 NA TRBV6-1 TGTGCCAGCAGTGAAGCGCGGGGGGAACAGTTCTTC CASSEARGEQFF
TRBJ2-3 TRBD2 NA TRBV4-1 TGCGCCAGCAGCCAAAGCCCGGGGGTAGCGGGGCCACTACCCCCCACAGATACGCAGTATTTT CASSQSPGVAGPLPPTDTQYF
TRBJ1-5 NA once TRBV28 TGTGCCAGCGGATCCCCAGGGGTCTTTTCACGTCAGCCCCAGCATTTT CASGSPGVFSRQPQHF
TRBJ2-7 NA once TRBV4-2 TGTGCCAGCAGCCAAGCAAACGGGGTGAACTACGAGCAGTACTTC CASSQANGVNYEQYF
TRBJ1-5 NA NA TRBV6-1 TGTGCCAGCAGTGATGAGGGGGACACTAGCAATCAGCCCCAGCATTTT CASSDEGDTSNQPQHF
TRBJ1-4 TRBD1 NA TRBV5-1 TGCGCCAGCAGGAGGGACAGGGAGAATGAAAAACTGTTTTTT CASRRDRENEKLFF
TRBJ2-3 NA NA TRBV10-1 TGCGCCAGCAGCTTGGACAGACGCACAGATACGCAGTATTTT CASSLDRRTDTQYF
TRBJ2-6 NA NA TRBV21-1 TGTGCCAGCAGCAAATGGCCGGACAGGGATCTCTCTGGGGCCAACGTCCTGACTTTC CASSKWPDRDLSGANVLTF
TRBJ1-2 NA NA TRBV9 TGTGCCAGCAGCGCAGGAGGGGTCAACTATGGCTACACCTTC CASSAGGVNYGYTF
TRBJ2-4 NA NA TRBV5-1 TGCGCCAGCAGTCTCGACCGACCCCCGGGGAACATTCAGTACTTC CASSLDRPPGNIQYF
TRBJ2-1 TRBD2 NA TRBV10-1 TGCGCCAGCAGTGAGATTTCTAGCGGCCACAATGAGCAGTTCTTC CASSEISSGHNEQFF
TRBJ1-3 TRBD1 NA TRBV28 TGTGCCAGCAGGGAAAAAGTGGGGGACAGGGTATGGGGAAACACCATATATTTT CASREKVGDRVWGNTIYF
TRBJ1-2 TRBD1 few TRBV7-2 TGTGCCAGCAGCCCCACGTCCGGGACAGGGAACTATGGCTACACCTTC CASSPTSGTGNYGYTF
TRBJ1-6 TRBD1 NA TRBV2 TGTGCAATCTCTACAGGGGGAAGGTCACCCCTCCACTTT CAISTGGRSPLHF
TRBJ1-2 NA NA TRBV12-3/TRBV12-4 TGTGCCTGTTCGACTGAACCTAACTATGGCTACACCTTC CACSTEPNYGYTF
TRBJ1-4 NA many TRBV20-1 TGCAGTGCTAGTCCGGGGGAAGCGGTTCGTATTGGTGAAAAACTGTTTTTT CSASPGEAVRIGEKLFF
TRBJ1-2 TRBD1 once TRBV30 TGTGCCTGGAGCCTGGGACAGGTCTATGGCTACACCTTC CAWSLGQVYGYTF